The clone carrying this T cell receptor (beta chain) was counted ten times or more. The antigen remains undetermined. Assay used: immunoSEQ multiplex PCR; TCRdb lists only in-frame clones, some missing. The sample shows around 35,000 clones, none of them appearing just once. The data derive from a study of T cells after posttransplantation cyclophosphamide. Study results and caveats: After PTCy, TRB diversity resembled that of CNI/methotrexate controls.

Germline V gene data show CDR1 as MDHEN and CDR2 as SYDVKM. V gave up 4 bases and J gave up 2 bases; unmatched junction bases: 8. The CDR3 consists of 16 residues. This sequence joins TRBV28 and TRBJ2-7; the match to TRBD1 covers 10 bases. The sequence came from a man aged 30 to 39 in good health and a related stem cell transplant donor. Input material: PBMCs. The DNA for the CDR3 is TGTGCCAGCAGTTCAGGGACAGGGGACCCTCCCTACGAGCAGTACTTC. Its translation: CASSSGTGDPPYEQYF.